The rows below give T cell receptor beta chains drawn from one sample of a study of blood T cell repertoires in COVID-19. Assay used: immunoSEQ multiplex PCR; TCRdb lists only in-frame clones, some missing. The sample records roughly 300,000 clones, about 90% being singletons. Material for sequencing was PBMCs or T cells enriched from blood (not recorded which). These receptors were obtained from a woman under 40 who had recovered from COVID-19. The CDR3 runs from the conserved cysteine through the conserved F or W. The order of the fields is J gene, V gene, clone size, CDR3 length, D gene, CDR3 protein, CDR3 DNA. D genes are given only for firm matches. The listing skips clone size in some rows; elsewhere it reads once, few, many or a size class.

TRBJ1-3	TRBV30	-	12	-	CAWSLSRNTIYF	TGTGCCTGGAGTTTGTCCAGAAACACCATATATTTT
TRBJ2-5	TRBV12-3/TRBV12-4	-	13	TRBD2	CASSITSEETQYF	TGTGCCAGCAGCATAACTAGCGAAGAGACCCAGTACTTC
TRBJ2-1	TRBV10-1	-	17	TRBD2	CASSEFIAGASKGEQFF	TGCGCCAGCAGTGAGTTTATAGCGGGGGCCTCCAAGGGGGAGCAGTTCTTC
TRBJ2-5	TRBV7-7	once	17	TRBD2	CASSLASSGVNQETQYF	TGTGCCAGCAGCTTAGCGTCTAGCGGGGTCAACCAAGAGACCCAGTACTTC
TRBJ1-3	TRBV4-1	-	14	-	CASSQVRVGNTIYF	TGCGCCAGCAGCCAAGTCCGCGTGGGAAACACCATATATTTT
TRBJ2-3	TRBV25-1	-	12	-	CASSTGTDTQYF	TGTGCCAGCAGTACGGGCACAGATACGCAGTATTTT
TRBJ2-7	TRBV28	-	15	TRBD1	CASSLSDRGTYEQYF	TGTGCCAGCAGTTTGAGTGACAGGGGTACGTACGAGCAGTACTTC
TRBJ2-3	TRBV13	-	14	TRBD2	CASKRAGEGDTQYF	TGTGCCAGCAAACGGGCGGGGGAAGGAGATACGCAGTATTTT
TRBJ1-6	TRBV15	-	17	-	CATSRVQGSSYNSPLHF	TGTGCCACCAGCAGAGTCCAGGGAAGCTCCTATAATTCACCCCTCCACTTT
TRBJ2-7	TRBV28	few	15	-	CASSFAGQTPYEQYF	TGTGCCAGCAGTTTTGCGGGACAGACTCCCTACGAGCAGTACTTC
TRBJ2-7	TRBV7-8	-	15	TRBD2	CASSLVLGGSYEQYF	TGTGCCAGCAGCTTAGTACTCGGGGGGTCCTACGAGCAGTACTTC
TRBJ1-1	TRBV7-8	few	13	-	CASSLWGGNEAFF	TGTGCCAGCAGCTTATGGGGGGGCAATGAAGCTTTCTTT
TRBJ1-3	TRBV9	-	16	-	CASSPGLGFSGNTIYF	TGTGCCAGCAGCCCAGGACTGGGCTTCTCTGGAAACACCATATATTTT
TRBJ1-1	TRBV3-1/TRBV3-2	-	14	-	CASSQIVTDTEAFF	TGTGCCAGCAGCCAAATTGTTACGGACACTGAAGCTTTCTTT
TRBJ2-7	TRBV27	-	13	-	CASSPQGLGEQYF	TGTGCCAGCAGTCCCCAGGGGCTGGGGGAGCAGTACTTC
TRBJ1-5	TRBV11-3	-	16	-	CASSFYTGSGDQPQHF	TGTGCCAGCAGCTTCTACACAGGGAGTGGTGATCAGCCCCAGCATTTT
TRBJ2-6	TRBV27	-	16	-	CASSLSRTGGANVLTF	TGTGCCAGCAGTTTGAGCAGGACGGGAGGGGCCAACGTCCTGACTTTC
TRBJ2-2	TRBV6-2/TRBV6-3	-	15	-	CASSYLFRDTGELFF	TGTGCCAGCAGTTACTTATTCCGTGACACCGGGGAGCTGTTTTTT
TRBJ1-6	TRBV7-8	-	14	-	CASSSGAGNSPLHF	TGTGCCAGCAGCTCCGGTGCGGGAAATTCACCCCTCCACTTT
TRBJ2-7	TRBV11-3	-	15	TRBD2	CASSLASGSPYEQYF	TGTGCCAGCAGCTTAGCTAGCGGGAGCCCCTACGAGCAGTACTTC
TRBJ2-7	TRBV5-1	-	15	TRBD1	CASSSTPGQSYEQYF	TGCGCCAGCAGCTCGACACCGGGACAGTCCTACGAGCAGTACTTC
TRBJ1-1	TRBV7-9	-	14	-	CASSLGAGNTEAFF	TGTGCCAGCAGCTTGGGGGCCGGGAACACTGAAGCTTTCTTT
TRBJ2-2	TRBV29-1	few	15	TRBD1	CSVGQGAGISGELFF	TGCAGCGTAGGACAGGGGGCGGGTATCTCCGGGGAGCTGTTTTTT
TRBJ1-5	TRBV28	-	13	-	CASSMGQLGPQHF	TGTGCCAGCAGTATGGGGCAGCTGGGGCCCCAGCATTTT
TRBJ2-5	TRBV15	-	17	-	CATSTRPYDPGQETQYF	TGTGCCACCAGCACCCGCCCCTACGACCCGGGACAAGAGACCCAGTACTTC
TRBJ1-2	TRBV25-1	once	14	TRBD1	CASSETGGLSGYTF	TGTGCCAGCAGTGAAACAGGGGGCCTAAGTGGCTACACCTTC
TRBJ1-2	TRBV11-2	few	15	TRBD1	CASSTRTGGMDGYTF	TGTGCCAGCAGCACTCGGACAGGGGGTATGGATGGCTACACCTTC
TRBJ2-5	TRBV2	-	15	TRBD1	CASRGGTGAGETQYF	TGTGCCAGCAGGGGGGGGACAGGGGCAGGAGAGACCCAGTACTTC
TRBJ1-5	TRBV28	-	16	TRBD1	CASSSPGQGAYQPQHF	TGTGCCAGCAGTTCGCCGGGACAGGGGGCCTATCAGCCCCAGCATTTT
TRBJ2-7	TRBV5-1	-	14	TRBD1	CASSPRQGVSEQYF	TGCGCCAGCAGCCCAAGACAGGGCGTGAGCGAGCAGTACTTC
TRBJ2-3	TRBV24-1	-	17	TRBD2	CATSDSEPSGGADTQYF	TGTGCCACCAGTGATTCCGAACCTAGCGGGGGGGCTGATACGCAGTATTTT
TRBJ2-7	TRBV3-1/TRBV3-2	-	15	-	CASSQGPVSSYEQYF	TGTGCCAGCAGCCAAGGCCCGGTGAGCTCCTACGAGCAGTACTTC
TRBJ1-1	TRBV10-3	-	13	TRBD1	CASRQGERTEAFF	TGTGCCTCTCGACAGGGGGAGAGGACTGAAGCTTTCTTT
TRBJ2-3	TRBV28	-	15	TRBD1	CASSLVQGAADTQYF	TGTGCCAGCAGTTTAGTGCAGGGGGCAGCAGATACGCAGTATTTT
TRBJ2-7	TRBV30	-	12	TRBD1	CAFTGGGYEQYF	TGTGCCTTCACAGGGGGTGGCTACGAGCAGTACTTC
TRBJ1-2	TRBV27	-	16	TRBD1	CASSLIPQGGYYGYTF	TGTGCCAGCAGTTTAATCCCACAGGGGGGGTACTATGGCTACACCTTC
TRBJ2-1	TRBV10-2	-	18	-	CASSERHIGEVLENEQFF	TGCGCCAGCAGTGAGCGTCATATAGGGGAAGTATTGGAGAATGAGCAGTTCTTC
TRBJ2-7	TRBV5-4	-	14	TRBD2	CASSLGTSNHEQYF	TGTGCCAGCAGCTTAGGGACTAGTAACCACGAGCAGTACTTC
TRBJ1-5	TRBV24-1	-	15	-	CATTPRQGRRQPQHF	TGTGCCACCACCCCTCGCCAGGGAAGAAGGCAGCCCCAGCATTTT
TRBJ1-4	TRBV23-1	-	13	-	CASSHRTDEKLFF	TGCGCCAGCAGTCATAGGACAGACGAAAAACTGTTTTTT
TRBJ2-1	TRBV13	-	16	TRBD2	CASSRGGGLAVNEQFF	TGTGCCAGCAGCCGGGGTGGGGGACTAGCGGTCAATGAGCAGTTCTTC
TRBJ2-3	TRBV15	-	11	-	CATSLTDTQYF	TGTGCCACCAGCCTCACAGATACGCAGTATTTT
TRBJ2-7	TRBV7-9	-	15	TRBD2	CASSYSGGSAYEQYF	TGTGCCAGCAGTTATAGCGGGGGGTCGGCCTACGAGCAGTACTTC
TRBJ2-7	TRBV5-1	-	14	-	CASSLLASSYEQYF	TGCGCCAGCAGCTTGTTGGCCAGCTCCTACGAGCAGTACTTC